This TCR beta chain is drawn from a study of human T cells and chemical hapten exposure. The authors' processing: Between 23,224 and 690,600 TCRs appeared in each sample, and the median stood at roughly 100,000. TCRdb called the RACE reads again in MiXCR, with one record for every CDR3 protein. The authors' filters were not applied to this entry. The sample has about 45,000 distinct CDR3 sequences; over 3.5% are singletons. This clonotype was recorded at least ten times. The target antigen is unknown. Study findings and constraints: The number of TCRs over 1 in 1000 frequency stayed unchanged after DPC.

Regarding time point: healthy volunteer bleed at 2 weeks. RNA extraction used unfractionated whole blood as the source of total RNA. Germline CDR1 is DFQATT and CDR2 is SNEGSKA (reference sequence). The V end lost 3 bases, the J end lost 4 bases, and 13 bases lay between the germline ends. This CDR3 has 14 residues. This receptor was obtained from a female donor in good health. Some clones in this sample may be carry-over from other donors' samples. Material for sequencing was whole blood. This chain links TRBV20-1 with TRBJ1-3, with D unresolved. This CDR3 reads CSARDRELGNTIYF. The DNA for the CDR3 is TGCAGTGCTAGGGATCGGGAATTGGGAAACACCATATATTTT.